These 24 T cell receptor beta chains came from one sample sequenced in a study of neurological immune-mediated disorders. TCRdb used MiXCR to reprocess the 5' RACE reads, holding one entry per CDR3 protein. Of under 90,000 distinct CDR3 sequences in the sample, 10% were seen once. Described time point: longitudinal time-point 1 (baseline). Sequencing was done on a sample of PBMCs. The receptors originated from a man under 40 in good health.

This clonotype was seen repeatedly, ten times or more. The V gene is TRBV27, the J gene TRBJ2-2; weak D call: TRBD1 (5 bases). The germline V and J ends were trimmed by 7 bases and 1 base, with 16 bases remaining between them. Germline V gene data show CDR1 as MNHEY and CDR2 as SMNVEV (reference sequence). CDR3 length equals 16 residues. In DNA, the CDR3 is TGTGCCAGCATCTCTAGGTCGACAGAGAACACCGGGGAGCTGTTTTTT. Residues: CASISRSTENTGELFF.

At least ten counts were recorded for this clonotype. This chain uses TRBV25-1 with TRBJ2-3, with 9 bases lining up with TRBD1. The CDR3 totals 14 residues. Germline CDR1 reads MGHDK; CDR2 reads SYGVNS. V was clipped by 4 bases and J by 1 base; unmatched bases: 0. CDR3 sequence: CASSGDRGTDTQYF. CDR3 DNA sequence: TGTGCCAGCAGTGGGGACAGGGGCACAGATACGCAGTATTTT.

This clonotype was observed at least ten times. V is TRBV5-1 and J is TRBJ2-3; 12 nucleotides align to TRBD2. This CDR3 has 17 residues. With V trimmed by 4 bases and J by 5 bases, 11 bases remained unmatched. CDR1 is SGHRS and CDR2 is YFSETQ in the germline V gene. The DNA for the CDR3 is TGCGCCAGCAGCGGGCGACTAGCGGGAGTATCAGTAGATACGCAGTATTTT. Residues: CASSGRLAGVSVDTQYF.

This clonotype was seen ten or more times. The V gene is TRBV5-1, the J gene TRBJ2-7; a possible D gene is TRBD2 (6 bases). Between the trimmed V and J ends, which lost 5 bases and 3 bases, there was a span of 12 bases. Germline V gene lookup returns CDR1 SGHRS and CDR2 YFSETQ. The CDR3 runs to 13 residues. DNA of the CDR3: TGCGCCAGCAGTGGGGACTGGAACTACGAGCAGTACTTC. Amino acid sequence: CASSGDWNYEQYF.

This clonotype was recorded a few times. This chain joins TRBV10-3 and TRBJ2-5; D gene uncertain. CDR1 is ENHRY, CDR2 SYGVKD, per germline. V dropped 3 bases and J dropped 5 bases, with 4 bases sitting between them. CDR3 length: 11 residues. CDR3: CAISDPETQYF. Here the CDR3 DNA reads TGTGCCATCAGTGATCCGGAGACCCAGTACTTC.

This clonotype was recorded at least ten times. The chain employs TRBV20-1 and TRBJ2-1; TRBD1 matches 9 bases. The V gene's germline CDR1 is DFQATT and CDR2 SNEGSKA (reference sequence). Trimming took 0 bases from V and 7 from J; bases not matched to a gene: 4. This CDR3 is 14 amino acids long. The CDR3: CSAREQGARNEQFF. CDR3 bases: TGCAGTGCTAGAGAACAGGGGGCTAGGAATGAGCAGTTCTTC.

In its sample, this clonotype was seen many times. The CDR3 sequence: CASSAGTVSYEQYF. CDR3 in DNA: TGCGCCAGCAGCGCCGGGACAGTATCCTACGAGCAGTACTTC. The rearrangement uses TRBV5-1 and TRBJ2-7, with 7 bases matching TRBD1. Per germline, CDR1 SGHRS and CDR2 YFSETQ. The junction had 5 bases not matched to a gene; V was cut back by 4 bases and J by 1 base. This CDR3 comprises 14 residues.

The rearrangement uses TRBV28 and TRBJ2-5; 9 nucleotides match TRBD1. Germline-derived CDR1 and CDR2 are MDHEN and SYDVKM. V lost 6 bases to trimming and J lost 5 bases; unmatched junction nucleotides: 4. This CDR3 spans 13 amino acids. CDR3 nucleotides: TGTGCCAGCAGCCCCGACAGGGGGGAGACCCAGTACTTC. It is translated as CASSPDRGETQYF.

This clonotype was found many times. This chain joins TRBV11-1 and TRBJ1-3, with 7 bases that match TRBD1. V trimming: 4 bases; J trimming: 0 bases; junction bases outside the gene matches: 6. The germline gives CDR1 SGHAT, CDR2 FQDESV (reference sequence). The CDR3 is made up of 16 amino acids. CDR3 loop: CASSYNGQVSGNTIYF. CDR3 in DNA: TGTGCCAGCAGCTACAACGGACAGGTCTCTGGAAACACCATATATTTT.

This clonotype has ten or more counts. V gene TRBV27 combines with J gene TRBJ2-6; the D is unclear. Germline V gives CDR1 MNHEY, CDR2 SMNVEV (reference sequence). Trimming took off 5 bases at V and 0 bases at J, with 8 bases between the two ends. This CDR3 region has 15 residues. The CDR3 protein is CASSGILSGANVLTF. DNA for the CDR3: TGTGCCAGCAGTGGCATCCTCTCTGGGGCCAACGTCCTGACTTTC. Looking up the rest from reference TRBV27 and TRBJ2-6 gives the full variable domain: EAQVTQNPRYLITVTGKKLTVTCSQNMNHEYMSWYRQDPGLGLRQIYYSMNVEVTDKGDVPEGYKVSRKEKRNFPLILESPSPNQTSLYFCASSGILSGANVLTFGAGSRLTVL.

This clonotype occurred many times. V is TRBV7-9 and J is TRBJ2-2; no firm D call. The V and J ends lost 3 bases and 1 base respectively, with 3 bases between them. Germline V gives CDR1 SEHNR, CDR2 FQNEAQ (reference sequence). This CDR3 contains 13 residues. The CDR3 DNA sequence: TGTGCCAGCAGCTTTTGGAACACCGGGGAGCTGTTTTTT. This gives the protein CASSFWNTGELFF.

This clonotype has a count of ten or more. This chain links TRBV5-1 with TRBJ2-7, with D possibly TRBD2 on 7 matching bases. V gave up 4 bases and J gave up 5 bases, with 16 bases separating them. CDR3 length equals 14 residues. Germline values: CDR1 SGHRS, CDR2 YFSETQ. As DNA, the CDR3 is TGCGCCAGCAGCCGGGGGGCAGGGAGGGACGAGCAGTACTTC. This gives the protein CASSRGAGRDEQYF.

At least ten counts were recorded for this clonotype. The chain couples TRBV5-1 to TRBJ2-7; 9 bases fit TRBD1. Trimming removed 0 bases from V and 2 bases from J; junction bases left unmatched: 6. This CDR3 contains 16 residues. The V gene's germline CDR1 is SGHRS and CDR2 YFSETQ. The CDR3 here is CASSLDGGQGPYEQYF. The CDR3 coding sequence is TGCGCCAGCAGCTTGGATGGGGGACAGGGCCCCTACGAGCAGTACTTC.

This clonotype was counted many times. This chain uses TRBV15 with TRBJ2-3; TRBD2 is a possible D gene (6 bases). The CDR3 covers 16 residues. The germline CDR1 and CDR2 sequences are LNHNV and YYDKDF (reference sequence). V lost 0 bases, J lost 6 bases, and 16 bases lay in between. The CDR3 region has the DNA TGTGCCACCAGCAGAGAGGAGGGAGTATTGATGGATACGCAGTATTTT. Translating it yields CATSREEGVLMDTQYF.

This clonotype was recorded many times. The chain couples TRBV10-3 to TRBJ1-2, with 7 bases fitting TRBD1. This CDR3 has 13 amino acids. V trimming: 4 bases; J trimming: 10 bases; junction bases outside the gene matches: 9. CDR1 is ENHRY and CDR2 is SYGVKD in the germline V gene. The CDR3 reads CAISGGQASVYTF. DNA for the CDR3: TGTGCCATCAGTGGAGGACAGGCGTCGGTCTACACCTTC.

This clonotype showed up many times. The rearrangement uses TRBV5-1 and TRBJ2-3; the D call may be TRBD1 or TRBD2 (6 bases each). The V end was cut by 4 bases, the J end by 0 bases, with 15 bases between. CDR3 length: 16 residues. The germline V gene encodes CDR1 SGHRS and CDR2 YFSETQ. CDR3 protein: CASSRSGAFSTDTQYF. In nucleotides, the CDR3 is TGCGCCAGCAGCCGCTCGGGGGCCTTTAGCACAGATACGCAGTATTTT. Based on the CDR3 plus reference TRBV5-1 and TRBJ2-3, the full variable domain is KAGVTQTPRYLIKTRGQQVTLSCSPISGHRSVSWYQQTPGQGLQFLFEYFSETQRNKGNFPGRFSGRQFSNSRSEMNVSTLELGDSALYLCASSRSGAFSTDTQYFGPGTRLTVL.

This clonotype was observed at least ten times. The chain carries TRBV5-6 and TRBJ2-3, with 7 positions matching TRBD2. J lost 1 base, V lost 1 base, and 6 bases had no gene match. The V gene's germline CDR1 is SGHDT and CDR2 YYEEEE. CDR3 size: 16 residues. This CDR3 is CASSLKAGVGTDTQYF. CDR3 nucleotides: TGTGCCAGCAGCTTGAAGGCGGGAGTGGGCACAGATACGCAGTATTTT. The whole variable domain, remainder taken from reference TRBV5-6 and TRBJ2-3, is DAGVTQSPTHLIKTRGQQVTLRCSPKSGHDTVSWYQQALGQGPQFIFQYYEEEERQRGNFPDRFSGHQFPNYSSELNVNALLLGDSALYLCASSLKAGVGTDTQYFGPGTRLTVL.

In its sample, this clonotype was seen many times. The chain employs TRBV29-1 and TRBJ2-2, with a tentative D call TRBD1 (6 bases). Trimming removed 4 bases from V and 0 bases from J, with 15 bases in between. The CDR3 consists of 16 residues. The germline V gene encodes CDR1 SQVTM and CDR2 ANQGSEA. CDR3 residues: CSVAKDSETNTGELFF. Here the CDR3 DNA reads TGCAGCGTTGCAAAGGACAGTGAAACGAACACCGGGGAGCTGTTTTTT.

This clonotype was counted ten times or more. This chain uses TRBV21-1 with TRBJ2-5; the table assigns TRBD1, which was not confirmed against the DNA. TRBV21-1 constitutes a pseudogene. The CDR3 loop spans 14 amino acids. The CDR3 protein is CASSKGTAKETQYF. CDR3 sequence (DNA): TGTGCCAGCAGCAAAGGGACAGCAAAAGAGACCCAGTACTTC.

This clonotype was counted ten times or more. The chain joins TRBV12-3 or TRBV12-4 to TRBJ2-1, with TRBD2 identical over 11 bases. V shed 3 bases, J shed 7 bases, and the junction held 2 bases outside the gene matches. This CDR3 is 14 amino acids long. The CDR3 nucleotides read TGTGCCAGCAGTTTCACTAGCGGGAGTAATGAGCAGTTCTTC. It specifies CASSFTSGSNEQFF.

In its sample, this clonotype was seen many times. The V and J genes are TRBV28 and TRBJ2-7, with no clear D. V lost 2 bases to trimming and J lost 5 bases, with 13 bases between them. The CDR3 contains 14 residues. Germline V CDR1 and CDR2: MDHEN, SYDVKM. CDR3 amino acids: CASSLVPPSDEQYF. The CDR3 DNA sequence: TGTGCCAGCAGTTTAGTTCCCCCCTCGGACGAGCAGTACTTC.

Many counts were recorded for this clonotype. DNA of the CDR3: TGTGCCAGCAGCTTGACAGGGGGCGCGGTCTATGGCTACACCTTC. It specifies CASSLTGGAVYGYTF. The chain uses TRBV11-2 and TRBJ1-2; 10 bases are shared with TRBD1. Germline trimming cut 3 bases from V and 4 bases from J; bases unmatched to any gene: 5. This CDR3 contains 15 residues. From germline, CDR1 is SGHAT and CDR2 FQNNGV.

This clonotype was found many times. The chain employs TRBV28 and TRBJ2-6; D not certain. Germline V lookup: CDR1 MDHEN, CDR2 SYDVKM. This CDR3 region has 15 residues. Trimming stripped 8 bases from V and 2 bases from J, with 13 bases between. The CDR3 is CASASGPTGANVLTF. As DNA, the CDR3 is TGTGCCAGCGCCTCCGGGCCTACTGGGGCCAACGTCCTGACTTTC.

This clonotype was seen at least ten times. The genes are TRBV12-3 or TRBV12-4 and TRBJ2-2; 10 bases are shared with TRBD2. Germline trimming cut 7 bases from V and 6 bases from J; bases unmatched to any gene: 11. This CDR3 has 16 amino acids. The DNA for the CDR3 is TGTGCCAGCACCACCCCGAGCGGGAGGGCCCCCGGGGAGCTGTTTTTT. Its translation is CASTTPSGRAPGELFF.